A single sample is the source of the 27 T cell receptor beta chains below, sequenced in a study of T cell responses to AZD1222 COVID-19 vaccine. Generated by immunoSEQ multiplex PCR, the TCRdb table keeps only in-frame clones and is missing some. The repertoire holds approximately 110,000 clones, with approximately 89% as singletons. The sample consisted of peripheral blood, taken 28 days after the second AZD1222 dose. These receptors all stem from an adult who received the AZD1222 COVID-19 vaccine.

The chain combines TRBV6-5 with TRBJ2-1; unclear D gene. The CDR3 contains 11 residues. Trimming stripped 7 bases from V and 4 bases from J, with 5 bases between. The V gene's germline CDR1 is MNHEY and CDR2 SVGAGI. The CDR3 spells CASNSYNEQFF. CDR3 sequence (DNA): TGTGCCAGCAACTCATACAATGAGCAGTTCTTC.

This chain links TRBV30 with TRBJ1-2; D remains unclear. The CDR3 totals 14 residues. V shed 5 bases and J shed 0 bases, with 13 bases lying between them. Germline V CDR1 and CDR2: GTSNPN, SVGIG (reference sequence). In DNA, the CDR3 is TGTGCCTGGGAGCCGGGAATACCTAACTATGGCTACACCTTC. Amino acids: CAWEPGIPNYGYTF. Full variable domain (outside the CDR3, taken from reference TRBV30 and TRBJ1-2): SQTIHQWPATLVQPVGSPLSLECTVEGTSNPNLYWYRQAAGRGLQLLFYSVGIGQISSEVPQNLSASRPQDRQFILSSKKLLLSDSGFYLCAWEPGIPNYGYTFGSGTRLTVV.

The chain combines TRBV5-6 with TRBJ2-5; possible D gene TRBD2, 6 bases. V was clipped by 0 bases and J by 5 bases, with 14 bases between them. The length of the CDR3 is 15 residues. Germline V gives CDR1 SGHDT, CDR2 YYEEEE. Here the CDR3 DNA reads TGTGCCAGCAGCTTGGAGCGGGTCCGCCAGGAGACCCAGTACTTC. This translates into CASSLERVRQETQYF.

The chain is built from TRBV5-5 and TRBJ1-2; D perhaps matches TRBD1 (6 bases). The germline gives CDR1 SGHKS, CDR2 YYEKEE (reference sequence). The CDR3 length is 16 residues. V lost 0 bases and J 3 bases, leaving 15 bases between the germline ends. CDR3 protein: CASSLELQRGHYGYTF. The CDR3 nucleotides read TGTGCCAGCAGCTTGGAACTCCAGCGGGGGCACTATGGCTACACCTTC.

The rearrangement joins TRBV9 to TRBJ2-7; D perhaps matches TRBD1 (6 bases). The germline gives CDR1 SGDLS, CDR2 YYNGEE. This CDR3 is 15 amino acids long. The V gene lost 2 bases and the J gene lost 6 bases, with 18 bases spanning the gap. Here the CDR3 DNA reads TGTGCCAGCAGCGTCACAGGACAGCCAATGGGCGAGCAGTACTTC. Its translation: CASSVTGQPMGEQYF.

There are a few counts of this clone. This chain connects TRBV7-3 to TRBJ2-7; 10 positions agree with TRBD1. Germline V gene sequence: CDR1 SGHTA, CDR2 FQGTGA. V trimming: 5 bases; J trimming: 5 bases; junction bases outside the gene matches: 6. There are 14 residues in the CDR3. The CDR3 reads CASSRTGGGDEQYF. CDR3 coding DNA: TGTGCCAGCAGCCGGACAGGGGGAGGGGACGAGCAGTACTTC.

The V gene is TRBV6-5, the J gene TRBJ2-1; D ambiguous. Germline-derived CDR1 and CDR2 are MNHEY and SVGAGI. The CDR3 is 12 residues long. V lost 6 bases and J 2 bases, leaving 5 bases between the germline ends. For the CDR3, the DNA is TGTGCCAGCAGGGGGACCTACAATGAGCAGTTCTTC. Its protein is CASRGTYNEQFF.

This chain joins TRBV27 and TRBJ2-7; the D gene is possibly TRBD1 (6 bases). V was shortened by 8 bases and J by 4 bases, with 12 bases between the two germline ends. The CDR3 sequence is 12 residues long. The germline gives CDR1 MNHEY, CDR2 SMNVEV (reference sequence). This chain's CDR3 is CASADRWYEQYF. CDR3 DNA sequence: TGTGCCAGCGCAGACAGGTGGTACGAGCAGTACTTC.

The chain uses TRBV18 and TRBJ1-1; no clear D. Germline V gene data show CDR1 as KGHSH and CDR2 as LQKENI. Trimming removed 4 bases at V and 2 bases at J, with 14 bases between. The CDR3 spans 15 residues. The CDR3 region has the DNA TGTGCCAGCTCACTCCGGACCGTCCCAAACACTGAAGCTTTCTTT. Translating gives CASSLRTVPNTEAFF.

This clone appeared a few times. This rearrangement joins TRBV14 to TRBJ2-5; no firm D call. The germline V gene encodes CDR1 SGHDN and CDR2 FVKESK. There are 15 residues in the CDR3. Between the trimmed V and J ends, which lost 4 bases and 4 bases, there was a span of 16 bases. The CDR3 spells CASSPLTLRAETQYF. The DNA of the CDR3 is TGTGCCAGCAGCCCCTTGACACTTCGCGCAGAGACCCAGTACTTC.

The CDR3 bases are TGTGCCAGCAGCGGACCCCGGACAGGGGGCTCTGGCTACACCTTC. Translated: CASSGPRTGGSGYTF. This chain links TRBV5-4 with TRBJ1-2; 11 bases are a match to TRBD1. V lost 4 bases and J lost 7; bases outside the gene matches: 9. The CDR3 is 15 residues long. Germline V CDR1 and CDR2: SGHNT, YYREEE (reference sequence).

The rearrangement uses TRBV7-2 and TRBJ2-1, with no clear D. Germline V gene data show CDR1 as SGHTA and CDR2 as FQGNSA. The V end lost 5 bases, the J end lost 9 bases, and 11 bases lay between the germline ends. The CDR3 sequence is 12 residues long. The CDR3 loop is CASSPYLGEQFF. In nucleotides, the CDR3 is TGTGCCAGCAGCCCCTACCTGGGTGAGCAGTTCTTC.

This clone was counted once. The CDR3 region has the DNA TGCGCCAGCAGGGACAGGGGGCCTTACAATGAGCAGTTCTTC. Encoded protein: CASRDRGPYNEQFF. The rearrangement links TRBV4-1 to TRBJ2-1, with 11 bases that match TRBD1. The CDR3 extends over 14 amino acids. Germline values: CDR1 MGHRA, CDR2 YSYEKL. V was clipped by 6 bases and J by 4 bases; unmatched bases: 2.

This sequence joins TRBV5-5 and TRBJ2-2; possible D gene TRBD1, 5 bases. Germline assignment: CDR1 SGHKS and CDR2 YYEKEE (reference sequence). V was clipped by 1 base and J by 3 bases, with 10 bases between them. This CDR3 has 15 amino acids. The CDR3 region is CASSLRRGDTGELFF. The DNA for the CDR3 is TGTGCCAGCAGCTTGCGAAGGGGTGACACCGGGGAGCTGTTTTTT.

This chain links TRBV19 with TRBJ1-5; TRBD1 matches 7 bases. Germline CDR1 is LNHDA and CDR2 is SQIVND (reference sequence). J gave up 2 bases and V 6 bases, and 10 bases lay outside the gene matches. This CDR3 has 16 amino acids. Here the CDR3 DNA reads TGTGCCAGTAGCTCCTCCAGGGGGGAACGCAATCAGCCCCAGCATTTT. It codes for CASSSSRGERNQPQHF.

This chain joins TRBV28 and TRBJ1-5, with 9 nucleotides matching TRBD1. J was trimmed by 7 bases and V by 7 bases; bases with no gene match: 8. The CDR3 runs 14 residues. Germline lookup yields CDR1 MDHEN and CDR2 SYDVKM. CDR3 nucleotides: TGTGCCAGCAAGCTGAGACAGGGGGTCCAGCCCCAGCATTTT. Protein: CASKLRQGVQPQHF.

The CDR3 DNA follows: TGCAGCGTTGAAATCTACAATGAGCAGTTCTTC. Translating it yields CSVEIYNEQFF. The chain is built from TRBV29-1 and TRBJ2-1; D call uncertain. V lost 2 bases, J lost 3 bases, and 2 bases lay in between. The CDR3 covers 11 residues. The V gene's germline CDR1 is SQVTM and CDR2 ANQGSEA.

In DNA form, the CDR3 reads TGTGCCACCAGTGATCCGGACTTATCCTATGGCTACACCTTC. Translating it yields CATSDPDLSYGYTF. The rearrangement joins TRBV24-1 to TRBJ1-2; D uncertain. V was clipped by 3 bases and J by 4 bases, with 11 bases between them. The CDR3 has 14 amino acids. From germline, CDR1 is KGHDR and CDR2 SFDVKD.

V is TRBV10-1 and J is TRBJ1-6, with 7 bases lining up with TRBD1. Germline CDR1 and CDR2: WNHNN and SYGVQD (reference sequence). The CDR3 covers 16 residues. The junction had 7 bases not matched to a gene; V was cut back by 0 bases and J by 8 bases. The chain's CDR3 is CASSESSGTDYSPLHF. The CDR3 DNA follows: TGCGCCAGCAGTGAGTCGTCGGGGACAGACTATTCACCCCTCCACTTT.

This chain joins TRBV18 and TRBJ1-2; 7 positions agree with TRBD1. CDR3 size: 14 residues. Germline V gene data show CDR1 as KGHSH and CDR2 as LQKENI. Trimming at V came to 4 bases and at J to 4 bases, leaving 6 bases not matched to a gene. The CDR3 bases are TGTGCCAGCTCACTTGCCGGGACAGTCTATGGCTACACCTTC. Translated, it gives CASSLAGTVYGYTF.

V is TRBV18 and J is TRBJ2-2; no firm D call. V lost 1 base and J lost 5, with 5 bases in between. Germline V gene lookup returns CDR1 KGHSH and CDR2 LQKENI. The CDR3 covers 13 residues. The CDR3 DNA reads TGTGCCAGCTCACCACAGGAGACCGGGGAGCTGTTTTTT. It encodes CASSPQETGELFF.

V gene TRBV15 combines with J gene TRBJ1-4; D is uncertain. The ends were cut back, 5 bases at V and 5 bases at J, with 9 bases in the middle. The CDR3 loop spans 13 amino acids. Germline V gene data show CDR1 as LNHNV and CDR2 as YYDKDF (reference sequence). CDR3 sequence: CATSAAGNEKLFF. CDR3 bases: TGTGCCACCAGCGCGGCTGGAAATGAAAAACTGTTTTTT.

This CDR3 is CASSQDHYGYTF. The CDR3 region has the DNA TGTGCCAGCAGCCAGGACCACTATGGCTACACCTTC. The V gene is TRBV14, the J gene TRBJ1-2, with unresolved D. The CDR3 has 12 residues. V was clipped by 3 bases and J by 3 bases, with 5 bases between them. Germline V CDR1 and CDR2: SGHDN, FVKESK.

The chain links TRBV9 to TRBJ1-2; D perhaps matches TRBD1 (5 bases). V was shortened by 4 bases and J by 4 bases, with 17 bases between the two germline ends. CDR1 SGDLS and CDR2 YYNGEE come from the germline V gene. The CDR3 is 15 residues long. This CDR3 is CASSLNQGPSYGYTF. The CDR3, as DNA: TGTGCCAGCAGCCTCAATCAGGGTCCCTCCTATGGCTACACCTTC.

The rearrangement joins TRBV5-1 to TRBJ2-1; either TRBD1 or TRBD2 may supply D (5 bases each). The V gene lost 3 bases and the J gene lost 7 bases, with 11 bases spanning the gap. The germline V gene has CDR1 SGHRS and CDR2 YFSETQ. This CDR3 region has 13 residues. CDR3 amino acids: CASSSGTVNEQFF. CDR3 DNA sequence: TGCGCCAGCAGCTCCGGGACGGTTAATGAGCAGTTCTTC. The whole variable domain, remainder taken from reference TRBV5-1 and TRBJ2-1, is KAGVTQTPRYLIKTRGQQVTLSCSPISGHRSVSWYQQTPGQGLQFLFEYFSETQRNKGNFPGRFSGRQFSNSRSEMNVSTLELGDSALYLCASSSGTVNEQFFGPGTRLTVL.

This rearrangement joins TRBV12-3 or TRBV12-4 to TRBJ2-5; TRBD2 is a possible D gene (6 bases). The CDR3 totals 13 residues. V was pared by 5 bases and J by 3 bases, with 10 bases between. The CDR3 DNA reads TGTGCCAGCAGTCTGTGGGGGGAAGAGACCCAGTACTTC. Amino acid sequence: CASSLWGEETQYF.

The rearrangement uses TRBV21-1 and TRBJ1-1. TRBV21-1 is a pseudogene locus. The CDR3 is 16 residues long. Written as DNA, the CDR3 is TGTGCCAGCAGCACCCTTACCTGGAACGGCGACTCTGAAGCTTTCTTT. Amino acids: CASSTLTWNGDSEAFF.